This entry lists 8 T cell receptor beta chains sequenced from one sample in a study of shared clonotypes between healthy human individuals. Repertoires were generated with immunoSEQ multiplex PCR, while TCRdb's copy carries only in-frame clones and drops some. The sample shows about 1 million clones, approximately 80% of them seen only once. Sample: memory CD4+ T cells from PBMCs. Subset reported: CD45RA-negative fraction. These receptors came from a young man in good health. Some clones in this sample may be carry-over from other donors' samples.

The chain has TRBV2 and TRBJ2-5; 15 bases line up with TRBD2. Germline lookup yields CDR1 SNHLY and CDR2 FYNNEI. With 4 bases clipped from V and 3 bases from J, the junction kept 3 bases outside the gene matches. The CDR3 extends over 16 amino acids. CDR3 residues: CASSGRTSGREETQYF. The CDR3 DNA reads as TGTGCCAGCAGTGGTAGGACTAGCGGGAGGGAAGAGACCCAGTACTTC. Full variable domain (rest looked up from reference TRBV2 and TRBJ2-5): EPEVTQTPSHQVTQMGQEVILRCVPISNHLYFYWYRQILGQKVEFLVSFYNNEISEKSEIFDDQFSVERPDGSNFTLKIRSTKLEDSAMYFCASSGRTSGREETQYFGPGTRLLVL.

The V call is TRBV25-1, the J call TRBJ2-3, with a weak D call TRBD1 (5 bases). The V gene's germline CDR1 is MGHDK and CDR2 SYGVNS. The CDR3 spans 12 residues. The V end lost 6 bases, the J end lost 8 bases, and 12 bases lay between the germline ends. This chain's CDR3 is CASRADKATQYF. The DNA for the CDR3 is TGTGCCAGCAGGGCGGACAAAGCTACGCAGTATTTT.

This clone was seen only a few times. The rearrangement links TRBV5-1 to TRBJ1-4, with D unclear. V shed 3 bases and J shed 5 bases, with 8 bases lying between them. Looked up from germline, CDR1 is SGHRS and CDR2 is YFSETQ. The CDR3 is 13 residues long. CDR3 protein: CASSYGTNEKLFF. DNA for the CDR3: TGCGCCAGCAGCTACGGTACCAATGAAAAACTGTTTTTT. Full variable domain (rest looked up from reference TRBV5-1 and TRBJ1-4): KAGVTQTPRYLIKTRGQQVTLSCSPISGHRSVSWYQQTPGQGLQFLFEYFSETQRNKGNFPGRFSGRQFSNSRSEMNVSTLELGDSALYLCASSYGTNEKLFFGSGTQLSVL.

CDR3 DNA: TGTGCCAGCAGGCATGGGGGGGTCTCCTACAATGAGCAGTTCTTC. Translated, it gives CASRHGGVSYNEQFF. The chain links TRBV28 to TRBJ2-1; TRBD2 aligns across 7 bases. CDR3 size: 15 residues. With V trimmed by 6 bases and J by 0 bases, 5 bases remained unmatched. Germline assignment: CDR1 MDHEN and CDR2 SYDVKM. The entire variable domain, with the rest obtained from reference TRBV28 and TRBJ2-1, is as follows: DVKVTQSSRYLVKRTGEKVFLECVQDMDHENMFWYRQDPGLGLRLIYFSYDVKMKEKGDIPEGYSVSREKKERFSLILESASTNQTSMYLCASRHGGVSYNEQFFGPGTRLTVL.

The chain combines TRBV6-1 with TRBJ2-7, with D unclear. Germline V gene data show CDR1 as MNHNS and CDR2 as SASEGT. V shed 0 bases and J shed 1 base, with 10 bases lying between them. The CDR3 length is 15 residues. CDR3 region: CASSEALTVSYEQYF. CDR3 sequence (DNA): TGTGCCAGCAGTGAAGCGCTTACAGTTTCCTACGAGCAGTACTTC.

Notes on this clone: Different DNA sequences within this sample yield the same CDR3. V gene TRBV10-3 combines with J gene TRBJ2-2; 7 bases align to TRBD1. Germline loops: CDR1 ENHRY, CDR2 SYGVKD. CDR3 size: 14 residues. Trimming took 6 bases from V and 4 from J; bases not matched to a gene: 5. The CDR3 DNA sequence: TGTGCCATCAGAGACAGGGAAGGCACCGGGGAGCTGTTTTTT. Translation: CAIRDREGTGELFF.

The rearrangement links TRBV9 to TRBJ2-1; either TRBD1 or TRBD2 may supply D (5 bases each). This CDR3 is 13 amino acids long. CDR1 and CDR2 from the germline V gene are SGDLS and YYNGEE. V lost 0 bases and J lost 9, with 10 bases in between. CDR3 residues: CASSVEGSGEQFF. CDR3 sequence (DNA): TGTGCCAGCAGCGTAGAGGGGAGCGGTGAGCAGTTCTTC.

This clone was seen a few times. The chain couples TRBV7-9 to TRBJ2-1, with no clear D. V was trimmed by 6 bases and J by 2 bases, leaving 8 bases between them. The CDR3 sequence is 13 residues long. CDR1 is SEHNR, CDR2 FQNEAQ, per germline (reference sequence). CDR3 nucleotide sequence: TGTGCCAGCAGTCGCAGCCCCTACAATGAGCAGTTCTTC. Amino acids: CASSRSPYNEQFF.